These T cell receptor beta chains were read from a single sample in a study of regulatory T cells in long-lasting Graves disease. MiXCR was run by TCRdb on the multiplex PCR reads, yielding one entry per CDR3 protein. This sample yields roughly 500,000 distinct CDR3 sequences, of which about 13% are seen a single time; about 9.1% belongs to the top ten. These data also featured in a second study, about T cells in Graves' hyperthyroidism and ophthalmopathy.

The sample here was peripheral blood mononuclear cells (PBMCs), taken at new diagnosis, from a patient treated with antithyroid drugs. These receptors originate from a man aged 25 to 40 with Graves disease. The CDR3 runs from the conserved cysteine through the conserved F or W. The D gene is left open where the match is weak. Size is stated for part of the rows, as once, few or many counts, or as a class when the clone is expanded.

D gene	V gene	clone size	J gene	CDR3 protein	CDR3 DNA
TRBD1	TRBV12-5	many	TRBJ1-5	CASGLHPTGTGQPQHF	TGTGCTAGTGGTCTCCACCCGACAGGGACAGGCCAGCCCCAGCATTTT
TRBD1	TRBV27	few	TRBJ2-7	CASHDRASYEQYF	TGTGCCAGCCATGACAGGGCTTCCTACGAGCAGTACTTC
-	TRBV7-8	-	TRBJ1-3	CASAYSGNTIYF	TGTGCCAGCGCCTACTCTGGAAACACCATATATTTT
-	TRBV5-5	-	TRBJ1-6	CASSLGFGGNSPLHF	TGTGCCAGCAGCTTGGGCTTTGGGGGTAATTCACCCCTCCACTTT
-	TRBV20-1	-	TRBJ2-1	CSARASTNNNEQFF	TGCAGTGCCAGAGCCTCAACGAACAACAATGAGCAGTTCTTC
-	TRBV4-1	-	TRBJ2-1	CASSLGTTVVNEQFF	TGCGCCAGCAGCCTAGGGACGACGGTAGTAAATGAGCAGTTCTTC
-	TRBV9	few	TRBJ1-1	CASSAPLLRNTEAFF	TGTGCCAGCAGCGCCCCTCTGTTGAGAAACACTGAAGCTTTCTTT
-	TRBV28	many	TRBJ1-2	CASSLAGGNPNYGYTF	TGTGCCAGCAGTTTAGCCGGAGGGAACCCCAACTATGGCTACACCTTC
-	TRBV27	-	TRBJ1-5	CASSLAGWGNQPQHF	TGTGCCAGCAGTTTAGCAGGGTGGGGCAATCAGCCCCAGCATTTT
-	TRBV11-2	many	TRBJ2-1	CASRGMLGRAIYNEQFF	TGTGCCAGCCGGGGCATGCTCGGACGGGCAATTTACAATGAGCAGTTCTTC
-	TRBV6-5	many	TRBJ1-5	CASSYDSGHNQPQHF	TGTGCCAGCAGTTACGACTCCGGACACAATCAGCCCCAGCATTTT
-	TRBV9	few	TRBJ2-1	CASNPSAGPYNEQFF	TGTGCCAGCAACCCTTCGGCGGGCCCGTACAATGAGCAGTTCTTC
-	TRBV5-4	few	TRBJ2-1	CASSTTVASYNEQFF	TGTGCCAGCAGCACGACTGTCGCCTCCTACAATGAGCAGTTCTTC
-	TRBV25-1	few	TRBJ1-2	CASSESSSSNYGYTF	TGTGCCAGCAGTGAATCTTCCTCCTCTAACTATGGCTACACCTTC
-	TRBV12-3/TRBV12-4	many	TRBJ2-1	CASSFFVGNNEQFF	TGTGCCAGCAGTTTCTTCGTAGGGAACAATGAGCAGTTCTTC
-	TRBV13	many	TRBJ1-2	CASSLEGLRNGYTF	TGTGCCAGCAGCTTAGAAGGACTTAGGAATGGCTACACCTTC
-	TRBV2	-	TRBJ2-7	CASSDGGPLGF	TGTGCCAGCAGTGACGGGGGCCCGCTGGGTTTC
-	TRBV12-3/TRBV12-4	-	TRBJ2-3	CASRSGGWTDTQYF	TGTGCCAGCAGGTCGGGGGGCTGGACAGATACGCAGTATTTT
-	TRBV7-3	-	TRBJ1-2	CASSPWNGYTF	TGTGCCAGCAGCCCATGGAATGGCTACACCTTC
-	TRBV19	few	TRBJ1-5	CASSTTRDGLPQHF	TGTGCCAGTAGTACGACAAGGGATGGGTTGCCCCAGCATTTT